A single sample gave rise to the 10 T cell receptor beta chains below, sequenced in a study of regulatory T cells in long-lasting Graves disease. Arm-PCR of CDR3 regions and iRepertoire HTBI primers were used to build TCR beta libraries. TCRdb passed the multiplex PCR reads through MiXCR, listing each CDR3 protein once. The table records approximately 540,000 distinct CDR3 sequences, around 11% of them present only once. Indicated time point: newly diagnosed GD, antithyroid drugs for less than 3 months. PBMC-extracted RNA yielded the TCR library. These data were also filed under a second study, of T cells in Graves' hyperthyroidism and ophthalmopathy.

Specimen: peripheral blood mononuclear cells (PBMCs), collected at new diagnosis, from a patient treated with antithyroid drugs. These receptors were taken from a woman aged 30 to 39 with Graves disease.

This clonotype was detected many times. The CDR3 bases are TGTGCCAGCTCACCCCGGGGGTCGAACACTGAAGCTTTCTTT. This sequence encodes CASSPRGSNTEAFF. The chain recombines TRBV18 with TRBJ1-1; possibly TRBD1 for D (5 bases). V lost 3 bases, J lost 1 base, and 9 bases lay in between. Germline CDR1 is KGHSH and CDR2 is LQKENI. The CDR3 is 14 residues long.

This clonotype was observed at least ten times. The chain recombines TRBV7-2 with TRBJ1-4; 7 nucleotides line up with TRBD1. V was pared by 5 bases and J by 8 bases, with 8 bases of the junction left unmatched. The CDR3 has 14 residues. Germline values: CDR1 SGHTA, CDR2 FQGNSA. In DNA form, the CDR3 reads TGTGCCAGCAGCCCCGGGAGGGGGCGAGAAAAACTGTTTTTT. Protein: CASSPGRGREKLFF.

Notes on this clonotype: A much larger clone lies a single base off, so this may be a read error. The rearrangement joins TRBV6-2 or TRBV6-3 to TRBJ1-5; possibly TRBD1 for D (5 bases). Germline values: CDR1 MNHEY, CDR2 SVGEGT. V lost 3 bases and J 2 bases, leaving 11 bases between the germline ends. The CDR3 is made up of 15 amino acids. The CDR3 loop reads CASSYRGTGNQPQHF. The CDR3 DNA sequence: TGTGCCAGCAGTTATAGGGGAACTGGCAATCAGCCCCAGCATTTT.

This clonotype appeared many times. V usage is TRBV11-3 and J usage is TRBJ2-5; D is ambiguous. From germline, CDR1 is SGHNT and CDR2 YENEEA. V was shortened by 5 bases and J by 1 base, with 14 bases between the two germline ends. The CDR3 has 15 residues. The CDR3 reads CASSPGRHTQETQYF. CDR3 sequence (DNA): TGTGCCAGCAGCCCCGGACGCCATACCCAAGAGACCCAGTACTTC. The full variable domain, rest sourced from reference TRBV11-3 and TRBJ2-5, is EAGVVQSPRYKIIEKKQPVAFWCNPISGHNTLYWYLQNLGQGPELLIRYENEEAVDDSQLPKDRFSAERLKGVDSTLKIQPAELGDSAVYLCASSPGRHTQETQYFGPGTRLLVL.

This clonotype was observed many times. This CDR3 is CASSPQVPEAFF. CDR3 nucleotides: TGTGCCAGCTCACCGCAGGTCCCTGAAGCTTTCTTT. The V gene is TRBV18, the J gene TRBJ1-1; D gene uncertain. The CDR3 sequence is 12 residues long. Germline V gene lookup returns CDR1 KGHSH and CDR2 LQKENI. Trimming pared 3 bases from V and 6 bases from J, leaving 8 bases between. Filled out from reference TRBV18 and TRBJ1-1, the complete variable domain reads NAGVMQNPRHLVRRRGQEARLRCSPMKGHSHVYWYRQLPEEGLKFMVYLQKENIIDESGMPKERFSAEFPKEGPSILRIQQVVRGDSAAYFCASSPQVPEAFFGQGTRLTVV.

Ten or more counts support this clonotype. The chain has TRBV6-5 and TRBJ2-7, with 9 bases aligning to TRBD2. Germline V gene lookup returns CDR1 MNHEY and CDR2 SVGAGI. Trimming cost V 2 bases and J 6 bases; bases outside gene matches: 11. There are 16 residues in the CDR3. Here the CDR3 reads CASSYGGSGRRREQYF. CDR3 nucleotides: TGTGCCAGCAGTTACGGAGGTAGCGGGAGACGTCGCGAGCAGTACTTC.

To note about this clonotype: A much larger clone sits a single nucleotide away, making a read error possible. The V gene is TRBV29-1, the J gene TRBJ2-5; the match to TRBD2 covers 11 bases. The CDR3 contains 12 residues. In germline, CDR1 is SQVTM, CDR2 ANQGSEA. V was clipped by 6 bases and J by 9 bases; unmatched bases: 6. CDR3 loop: CSVTLAGEAQYF. The CDR3 nucleotides read TGCAGCGTGACACTAGCGGGGGAGGCCCAGTACTTC.

Ten or more counts support this clonotype. The J gene is TRBJ2-3, the V gene TRBV27, with 11 bases aligning to TRBD2. The length of the CDR3 is 17 residues. V lost 5 bases to trimming and J lost 7 bases; unmatched junction nucleotides: 14. Germline-derived CDR1 and CDR2 are MNHEY and SMNVEV (reference sequence). The CDR3 bases are TGTGCCAGCAGTCCACTTTATAGCGGGAGGGCCGAGAATACGCAGTATTTT. It translates to CASSPLYSGRAENTQYF.

DNA for the CDR3: TGCAGTGCTAGAGATCTCCACGGGGAACTCTACGAGCAGTACTTC. Residues: CSARDLHGELYEQYF. The chain has TRBV20-1 and TRBJ2-7, with D perhaps matching TRBD2 (5 bases). V was cut by 0 bases and J by 3 bases, with 15 bases left in between. Germline-derived CDR1 and CDR2 are DFQATT and SNEGSKA (reference sequence). CDR3 size: 15 residues.

This clonotype has at least ten counts. The rearrangement links TRBV7-2 to TRBJ2-1; no definite D call. V dropped 2 bases and J dropped 2 bases, with 10 bases sitting between them. Germline lookup yields CDR1 SGHTA and CDR2 FQGNSA. The CDR3 runs to 15 residues. CDR3 nucleotide sequence: TGTGCCAGCAGCTTAAGTCAGGCAACCTACAATGAGCAGTTCTTC. Encoded protein: CASSLSQATYNEQFF.